This TCR beta chain comes out of a study of shared clonotypes between healthy human individuals. This CDR3 has 14 amino acids. Losses at the gene ends were 2 bases for V and 11 bases for J; bases not matched to a gene: 11. CDR1 and CDR2 (germline): MDHEN, SYDVKM. The assay was immunoSEQ multiplex PCR, and TCRdb's table has in-frame clones only and misses some. The sample yields about 990,000 clones, approximately 80% seen once. Sequencing input: memory CD4+ T cells from PBMCs. As to subset: CD45RA-negative fraction. The rearrangement joins TRBV28 to TRBJ1-1; 7 bases agree with TRBD1. This clonotype originated in a man aged 18 to 30 in good health. Some clones in this sample may be carry-over from other donors' samples. The CDR3 protein is CASSLARTGVVAFF. The DNA of the CDR3 is TGTGCCAGCAGTTTAGCCCGCACAGGGGTGGTGGCTTTCTTT.